The rows below give T cell receptor beta chains drawn from one sample of a study of T cell repertoires in cytomegalovirus infection. TCRdb analysed the reads with MiXCR anew, one entry per CDR3 protein. The sample holds about 320,000 distinct CDR3 sequences; more than 8% are singletons and the top ten take approximately 4.7%. Specimen: PBMCs. The origin of the receptors is a human donor in good health (CMV status not recorded). Some clones in this sample may be carry-over from other donors' samples. Both conserved end residues are part of each CDR3. Each record gives: clone size, J gene, D gene, V gene, CDR3 length, CDR3 protein, CDR3 DNA. D genes are given only for firm matches. The size of a clone is reported for some rows only, either as once, few or many, or as a class for expanded clones.

. TRBJ1-5 . TRBV24-1 13 CATSDFGDQPQHF TGTGCCACCAGTGATTTCGGGGATCAGCCCCAGCATTTT
. TRBJ1-3 . TRBV12-3/TRBV12-4 15 CASSLTGTSGNTIYF TGTGCCAGCAGTCTTACAGGGACCTCTGGAAACACCATATATTTT
. TRBJ2-2 . TRBV6-1 14 CASSYDSGSGELFF TGTGCCAGCAGTTACGATTCAGGGTCCGGGGAGCTGTTTTTT
few TRBJ1-2 TRBD1 TRBV7-2 12 CASSPGQGRYTF TGTGCCAGCAGCCCGGGACAGGGACGCTACACCTTC
few TRBJ2-1 TRBD2 TRBV7-2 16 CASSPPGLAGGREQFF TGTGCCAGCAGCCCGCCGGGACTAGCGGGGGGGCGTGAGCAGTTCTTC
many TRBJ2-3 . TRBV28 13 CASSPPTPDTQYF TGTGCCAGCAGTCCCCCCACCCCCGATACGCAGTATTTT
. TRBJ2-5 TRBD2 TRBV6-8 18 CASSYSMGLAGSQETQYF TGTGCCAGCAGTTACTCTATGGGACTAGCGGGAAGCCAAGAGACCCAGTACTTC
many TRBJ2-3 . TRBV10-3 16 CASRSLPGATTDTQYF TGTGCCTCTAGATCACTACCGGGGGCAACCACAGATACGCAGTATTTT
. TRBJ1-6 . TRBV28 15 CASSLMAGMDSPLHF TGTGCCAGCAGTTTGATGGCAGGGATGGATTCACCCCTCCACTTT
. TRBJ2-5 . TRBV7-2 11 CASSLDVTQYF TGTGCCAGCAGCTTAGACGTGACCCAGTACTTC
few TRBJ1-1 . TRBV6-4 13 CASREALNTEAFF TGTGCCAGCAGGGAAGCCCTGAACACTGAAGCTTTCTTT
many TRBJ1-2 . TRBV12-5 14 CASGLVPPGYGYTF TGTGCTAGTGGTTTGGTCCCCCCAGGGTATGGCTACACCTTC
. TRBJ1-3 . TRBV12-3/TRBV12-4 13 CASSTGPGNTIYF TGTGCCAGCAGCACGGGCCCTGGAAACACCATATATTTT
. TRBJ2-3 . TRBV7-3 14 CASSVRERTDTQYF TGTGCCAGCAGCGTACGGGAGCGCACAGATACGCAGTATTTT